This T cell receptor gamma chain was found in a study of gamma-delta chains in newborns, infants, children (dated by TCRdb to between 2019 and 2020). Context from the whole study: According to the title of the study, polyclonal expansion of innate gammadelta T cells immediately after birth is driven by microbial exposure. The study examined the way microbial exposure affected innate gammadelta T cell populations in human newborns right after birth.

The run used an Illumina MiSeq. Clonotypes were called again by TCRdb from the public reads via CATT, and duplicate nucleotide sequences were then merged into one entry. The sample table records fewer than 2,000 gamma-chain clones; 60% to 70% of these occur just once. The ten largest clones take up less than 30% of the sample. CDR1 GITISATS and CDR2 ISYDGTV are derived from the germline V gene (reference sequence). Spanning cysteine to phenylalanine, the CDR3 consists of 16 amino acids. The kept DNA is CDR3 alone, 48 bases in frame from the first base. This clone was seen a few times. Its antigen has not been determined. A much bigger clone sits one base away, suggesting this may be a read error. Other DNA sequences of this sample code for an identical CDR3.

This sequence originates from a child who was a newborn, infant or young child, either healthy, febrile or measles-vaccinated (not recorded which). The J gene has no call, while the V gene is TRGV9. Sequencing was performed on blood. The DNA reads TGTGCCTTGTGGGAGGTGCAGGAGTTGGGCAAAAAAATAAAGGTATTT. This is translated as CALWEVQELGKKIKVF.